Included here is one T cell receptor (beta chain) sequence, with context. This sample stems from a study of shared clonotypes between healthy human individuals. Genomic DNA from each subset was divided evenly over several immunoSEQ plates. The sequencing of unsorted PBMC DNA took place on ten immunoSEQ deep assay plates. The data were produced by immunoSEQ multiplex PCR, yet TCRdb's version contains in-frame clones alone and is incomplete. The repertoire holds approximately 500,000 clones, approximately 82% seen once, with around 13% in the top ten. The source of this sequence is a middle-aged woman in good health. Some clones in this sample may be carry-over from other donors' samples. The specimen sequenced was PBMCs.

Here the CDR3 DNA reads TGCGCCAGCAGCTATGGACTAGCGGGAGTCAATGAGCAGTTCTTC. Amino acids: CASSYGLAGVNEQFF. The chain employs TRBV5-1 and TRBJ2-1; 13 bases line up with TRBD2. The germline gives CDR1 SGHRS, CDR2 YFSETQ. V dropped 3 bases and J dropped 6; count of bases not matched to a gene: 3. The CDR3 totals 15 residues.